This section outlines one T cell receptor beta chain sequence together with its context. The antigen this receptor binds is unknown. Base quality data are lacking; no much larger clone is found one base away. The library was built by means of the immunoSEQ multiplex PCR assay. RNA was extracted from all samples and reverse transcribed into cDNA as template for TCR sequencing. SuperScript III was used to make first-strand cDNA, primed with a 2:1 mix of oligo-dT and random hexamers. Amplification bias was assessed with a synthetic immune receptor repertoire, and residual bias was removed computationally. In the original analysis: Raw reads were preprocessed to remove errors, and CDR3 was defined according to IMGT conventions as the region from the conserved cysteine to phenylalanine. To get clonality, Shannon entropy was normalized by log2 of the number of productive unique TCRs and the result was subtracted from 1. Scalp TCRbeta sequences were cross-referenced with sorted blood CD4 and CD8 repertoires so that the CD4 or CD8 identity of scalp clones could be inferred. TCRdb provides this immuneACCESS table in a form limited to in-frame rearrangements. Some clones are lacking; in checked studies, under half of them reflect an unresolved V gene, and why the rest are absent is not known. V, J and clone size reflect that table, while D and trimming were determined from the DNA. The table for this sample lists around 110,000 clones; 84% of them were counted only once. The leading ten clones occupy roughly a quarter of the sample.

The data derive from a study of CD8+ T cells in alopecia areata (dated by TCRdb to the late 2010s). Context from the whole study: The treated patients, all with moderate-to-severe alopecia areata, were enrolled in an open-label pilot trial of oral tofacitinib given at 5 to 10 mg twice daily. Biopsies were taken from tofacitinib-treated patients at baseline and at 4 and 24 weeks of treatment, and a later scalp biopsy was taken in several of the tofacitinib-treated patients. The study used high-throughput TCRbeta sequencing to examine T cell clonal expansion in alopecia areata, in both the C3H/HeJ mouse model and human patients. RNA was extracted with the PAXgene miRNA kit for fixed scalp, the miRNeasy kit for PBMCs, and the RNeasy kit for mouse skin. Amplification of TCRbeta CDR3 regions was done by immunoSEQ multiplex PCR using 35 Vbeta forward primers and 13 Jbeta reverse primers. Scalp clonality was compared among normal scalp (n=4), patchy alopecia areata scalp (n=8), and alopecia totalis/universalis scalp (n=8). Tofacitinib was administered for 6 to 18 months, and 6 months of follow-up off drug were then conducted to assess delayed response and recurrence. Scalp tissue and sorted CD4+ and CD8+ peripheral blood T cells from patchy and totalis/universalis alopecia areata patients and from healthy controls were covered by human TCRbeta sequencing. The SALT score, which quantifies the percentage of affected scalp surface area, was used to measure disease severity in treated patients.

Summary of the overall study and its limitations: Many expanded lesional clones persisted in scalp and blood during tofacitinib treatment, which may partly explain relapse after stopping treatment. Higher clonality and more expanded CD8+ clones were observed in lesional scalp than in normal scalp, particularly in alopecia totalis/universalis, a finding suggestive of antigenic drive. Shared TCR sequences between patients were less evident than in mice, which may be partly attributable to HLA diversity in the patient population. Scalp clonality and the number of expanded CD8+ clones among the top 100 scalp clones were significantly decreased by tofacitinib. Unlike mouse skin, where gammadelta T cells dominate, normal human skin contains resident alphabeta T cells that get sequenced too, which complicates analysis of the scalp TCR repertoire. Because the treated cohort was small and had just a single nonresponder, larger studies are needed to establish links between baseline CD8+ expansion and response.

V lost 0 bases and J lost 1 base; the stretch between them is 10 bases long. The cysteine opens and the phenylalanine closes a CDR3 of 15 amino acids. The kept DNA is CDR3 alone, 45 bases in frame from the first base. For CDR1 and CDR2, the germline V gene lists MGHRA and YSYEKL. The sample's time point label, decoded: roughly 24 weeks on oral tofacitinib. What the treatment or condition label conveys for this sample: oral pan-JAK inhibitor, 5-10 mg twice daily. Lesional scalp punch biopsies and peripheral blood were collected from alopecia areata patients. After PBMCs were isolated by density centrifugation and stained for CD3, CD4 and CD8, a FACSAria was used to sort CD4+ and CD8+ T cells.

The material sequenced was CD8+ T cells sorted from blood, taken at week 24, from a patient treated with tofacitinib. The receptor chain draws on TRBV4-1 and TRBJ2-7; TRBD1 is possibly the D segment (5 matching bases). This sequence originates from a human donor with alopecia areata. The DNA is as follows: TGCGCCAGCAGCCAAGATCCAACAGGATCCTACGAGCAGTACTTC. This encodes CASSQDPTGSYEQYF.